The T cell receptor beta chain under discussion was sequenced for a study of T cells in Graves' hyperthyroidism and ophthalmopathy. Overall study findings and caveats: Most expanded thyroid clonotypes above 0.001 recurred in blood. Ophthalmopathy was model-predicted a median around 6.7 months pre-onset.

Diagnostic decisions used clinical symptoms, serum thyroxine and TRAb, thyroid ultrasound and orbital computed tomography. The CDR3 contains 15 residues. V was trimmed by 8 bases and J by 0 bases, leaving 16 bases between them. Germline V gives CDR1 MGHDK, CDR2 SYGVNS. The CDR3 regions of TCR beta were amplified from RNA transcripts. TCR CDR3 regions were first amplified by RT-PCR with HTBI primers. TCRdb reanalysed the multiplex PCR reads using MiXCR and keeps one entry per CDR3 protein. This sample has over 500,000 distinct CDR3 sequences, with roughly 45% found just once. A word on this clonotype: The antigen remains undetermined.

This chain connects TRBV25-1 to TRBJ1-1; D is undetermined. The clonotype originates from an adult woman with Graves' disease, either hyperthyroidism or ophthalmopathy (not recorded which). Sequenced material: peripheral blood or thyroid tissue (not recorded which). CDR3 sequence: CASSPAYGMNTEAFF. CDR3 nucleotides: TGTGCCAGCTCCCCGGCCTACGGGATGAACACTGAAGCTTTCTTT.